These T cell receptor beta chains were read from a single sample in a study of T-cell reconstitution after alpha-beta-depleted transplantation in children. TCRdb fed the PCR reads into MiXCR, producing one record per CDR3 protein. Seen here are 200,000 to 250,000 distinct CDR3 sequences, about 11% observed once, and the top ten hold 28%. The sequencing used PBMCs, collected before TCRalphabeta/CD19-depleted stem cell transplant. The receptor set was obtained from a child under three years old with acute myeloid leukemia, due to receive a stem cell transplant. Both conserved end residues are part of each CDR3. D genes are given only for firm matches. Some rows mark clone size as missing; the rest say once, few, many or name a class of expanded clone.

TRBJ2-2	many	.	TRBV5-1	CASSLVRSTGELFF	TGCGCCAGCAGCTTGGTAAGAAGTACCGGGGAGCTGTTTTTT
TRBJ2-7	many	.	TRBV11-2	CASSLVTGSRDEQYF	TGTGCCAGCAGCTTAGTGACCGGGAGCCGGGACGAGCAGTACTTC
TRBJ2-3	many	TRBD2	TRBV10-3	CAISAREVSDTQYF	TGTGCCATCAGTGCGCGGGAGGTGTCAGATACGCAGTATTTT
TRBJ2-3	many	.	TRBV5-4	CASSSHDSTDTQYF	TGTGCCAGCAGCTCCCACGACAGCACAGATACGCAGTATTTT
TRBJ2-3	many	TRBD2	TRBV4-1	CASSQDRDYPGTDTQYF	TGCGCCAGCAGCCAAGACCGGGACTACCCTGGCACAGATACGCAGTATTTT
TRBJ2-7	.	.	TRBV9	CASSVGNVSYEQYF	TGTGCCAGCAGCGTAGGAAATGTGTCCTACGAGCAGTACTTC
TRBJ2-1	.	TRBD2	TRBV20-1	CSARPLAGVSYNEQFF	TGCAGTGCTAGGCCGCTAGCGGGAGTTTCCTACAATGAGCAGTTCTTC
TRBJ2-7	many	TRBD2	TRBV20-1	CSARRTSSYEQYF	TGCAGTGCTAGACGGACTAGCTCCTACGAGCAGTACTTC
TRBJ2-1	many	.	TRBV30	CAWSGLVTNEQFF	TGTGCCTGGAGTGGACTAGTAACAAATGAGCAGTTCTTC
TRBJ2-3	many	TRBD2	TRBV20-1	CSAPRLAASTDTQYF	TGCAGTGCTCCGAGACTAGCGGCGAGCACAGATACGCAGTATTTT
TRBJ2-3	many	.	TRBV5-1	CASSHIGTTDTQYF	TGCGCCAGCAGCCACATCGGGACAACAGATACGCAGTATTTT
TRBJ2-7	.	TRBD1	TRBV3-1	CASSQQTGLGEPYF	TGTGCCAGCAGCCAACAGACAGGGTTGGGAGAGCCGTACTTC
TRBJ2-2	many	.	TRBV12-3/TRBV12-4	CASSRGVRGFIGTGELFF	TGTGCCAGCAGCCGAGGGGTCCGAGGATTCATAGGAACCGGGGAGCTGTTTTTT
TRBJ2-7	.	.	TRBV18	CTSSETTNEQYF	TGTACCAGCTCCGAGACTACCAACGAGCAGTACTTC
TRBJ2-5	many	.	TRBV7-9	CASSSGKTQYF	TGTGCCAGCAGCTCAGGGAAGACCCAGTACTTC
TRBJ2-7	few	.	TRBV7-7	CASSRGRGSSYEQYF	TGTGCCAGCAGCAGAGGGCGGGGAAGCTCCTACGAGCAGTACTTC
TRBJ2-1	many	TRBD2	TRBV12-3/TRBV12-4	CASSPGLAAQFF	TGTGCCAGCAGTCCCGGACTAGCGGCGCAGTTCTTC
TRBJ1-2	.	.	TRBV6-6	CASSYEGEGGYTF	TGTGCCAGCAGTTACGAAGGGGAAGGGGGCTACACCTTC
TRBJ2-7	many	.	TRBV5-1	CASSYLTDSYEQYF	TGCGCCAGCAGTTACCTGACAGACTCCTACGAGCAGTACTTC
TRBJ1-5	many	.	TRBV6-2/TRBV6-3	CASSYSRGNNQPQHF	TGTGCCAGCAGTTACTCCAGGGGTAACAATCAGCCCCAGCATTTT
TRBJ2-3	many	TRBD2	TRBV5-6	CASSLAAGGPPQYF	TGTGCCAGCAGCTTGGCAGCGGGAGGACCTCCGCAGTATTTT
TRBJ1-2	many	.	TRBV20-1	CSAYSGELNGYTF	TGCAGTGCTTACTCGGGGGAGCTCAATGGCTACACCTTC
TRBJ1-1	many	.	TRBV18	CASSPTQGMNTEAFF	TGTGCCAGCTCACCCACCCAGGGAATGAACACTGAAGCTTTCTTT
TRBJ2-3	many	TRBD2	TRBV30	CAWSVAGMWVDTQYF	TGTGCCTGGAGCGTAGCGGGAATGTGGGTGGATACGCAGTATTTT
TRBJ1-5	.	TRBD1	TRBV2	CTSAGGGQPQHF	TGTACCAGCGCAGGGGGAGGCCAGCCCCAGCATTTT
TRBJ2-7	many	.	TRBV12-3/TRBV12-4	CASTISVGGNEQYF	TGTGCCAGCACCATCTCGGTAGGAGGAAACGAGCAGTACTTC
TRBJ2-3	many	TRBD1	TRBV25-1	CASSDRDRVTNTQYF	TGTGCCAGCAGCGACCGGGACAGGGTTACTAATACGCAGTATTTT
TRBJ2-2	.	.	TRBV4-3	CASSQDVTGPGTGELFF	TGCGCCAGCAGCCAAGACGTTACAGGCCCCGGCACCGGGGAGCTGTTTTTT
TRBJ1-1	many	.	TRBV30	CAWTRDNSNTEAFF	TGTGCCTGGACTCGGGACAACTCGAACACTGAAGCTTTCTTT
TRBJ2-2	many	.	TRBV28	CASSLYLAAGELFF	TGTGCCAGCAGTTTATACCTAGCAGCCGGGGAGCTGTTTTTT
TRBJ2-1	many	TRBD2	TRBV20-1	CSARDRSGRSFYNEQFF	TGCAGTGCTAGAGATCGTAGCGGGAGGTCATTTTACAATGAGCAGTTCTTC
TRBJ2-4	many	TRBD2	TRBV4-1	CASSFSSGSSTVNIQYF	TGCGCCAGCAGCTTCTCAAGCGGGAGTAGTACCGTAAACATTCAGTACTTC
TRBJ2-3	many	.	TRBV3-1	CASSQGRTQYF	TGTGCCAGCAGCCAAGGGCGTACGCAGTATTTT
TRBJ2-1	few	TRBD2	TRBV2	CASSSMGGVVLSYNEQFF	TGTGCCAGCAGTTCCATGGGGGGGGTGGTTCTATCCTACAATGAGCAGTTCTTC
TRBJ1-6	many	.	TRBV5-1	CASSFRGDSPLHF	TGCGCCAGCAGCTTCAGGGGAGATTCACCCCTCCACTTT
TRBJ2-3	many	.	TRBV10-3	CAISKGGTDTQYF	TGTGCCATCAGTAAGGGGGGGACAGATACGCAGTATTTT
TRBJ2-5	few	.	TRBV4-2	CASSQDRQAETQYF	TGTGCCAGCAGCCAAGACCGACAGGCAGAGACCCAGTACTTC
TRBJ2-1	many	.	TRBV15	CATSRDLMDEQFF	TGTGCCACCAGCAGAGATCTTATGGATGAGCAGTTCTTC
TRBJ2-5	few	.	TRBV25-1	CASSEFNPPGGETQYF	TGTGCCAGCAGTGAATTTAATCCACCCGGTGGGGAGACCCAGTACTTC
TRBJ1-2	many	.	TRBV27	CASSLSRVDPGYTF	TGTGCCAGCAGTTTATCCCGGGTCGATCCTGGCTACACCTTC
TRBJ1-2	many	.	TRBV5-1	CASSWDINYGYTF	TGCGCCAGCAGCTGGGACATTAACTATGGCTACACCTTC
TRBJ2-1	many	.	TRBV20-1	CSASSGYNEQFF	TGCAGTGCTAGCAGCGGATACAATGAGCAGTTCTTC
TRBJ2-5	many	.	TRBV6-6	CASSYSQPHQTQYF	TGTGCCAGCAGTTACTCTCAGCCTCACCAGACCCAGTACTTC
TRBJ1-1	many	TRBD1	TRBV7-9	CASSARDRLNTEAFF	TGTGCCAGCAGCGCACGGGACAGGCTTAACACTGAAGCTTTCTTT
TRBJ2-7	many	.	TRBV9	CASSLGDSRSSYEQYF	TGTGCCAGCAGCCTCGGGGACTCCCGAAGCTCCTACGAGCAGTACTTC
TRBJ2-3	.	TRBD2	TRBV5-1	CTSSSGLAGTDTQYF	TGCACCAGCAGCTCCGGACTAGCGGGAACAGATACGCAGTATTTT
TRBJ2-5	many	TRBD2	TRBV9	CASSLTSGRGQTQYF	TGTGCCAGCAGTCTGACTAGCGGGAGGGGACAGACCCAGTACTTC
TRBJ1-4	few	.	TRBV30	CAWSVSDYEKLFF	TGTGCCTGGAGTGTTTCTGATTATGAAAAACTGTTTTTT
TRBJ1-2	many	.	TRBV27	CASSSQGGGYTF	TGTGCCAGCAGTTCCCAAGGCGGGGGCTACACCTTC
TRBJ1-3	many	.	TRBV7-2	CASSYMVREGNTIYF	TGTGCCAGCAGCTACATGGTCCGGGAAGGGAACACCATATATTTT
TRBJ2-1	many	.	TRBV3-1	CASSQGAGPHNEQFF	TGTGCCAGCAGCCAAGGGGCCGGACCGCACAATGAGCAGTTCTTC
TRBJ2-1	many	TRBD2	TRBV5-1	CASSRGTSGKGYNEQFF	TGCGCCAGCAGCCGCGGGACTAGCGGGAAAGGGTACAATGAGCAGTTCTTC
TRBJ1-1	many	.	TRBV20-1	CSARGHPNTEAFF	TGCAGTGCTAGGGGACACCCGAACACTGAAGCTTTCTTT
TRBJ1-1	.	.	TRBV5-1	CASMVSSLRDTEAFF	TGCGCCAGCATGGTGTCCTCACTGCGGGACACTGAAGCTTTCTTT
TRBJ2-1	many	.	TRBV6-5	CASSSLAGNEQFF	TGTGCCAGCAGTTCCCTCGCTGGCAATGAGCAGTTCTTC
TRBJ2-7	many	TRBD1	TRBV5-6	CASSLADRGHYEQYF	TGTGCCAGCAGCTTAGCGGACAGGGGGCACTACGAGCAGTACTTC
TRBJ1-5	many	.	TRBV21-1	CASSKKRPPGQAYLLQPQHF	TGTGCCAGCAGCAAAAAAAGGCCCCCGGGACAGGCCTATCTCCTTCAGCCCCAGCATTTT
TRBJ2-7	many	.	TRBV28	CASSLGQPYEQYF	TGTGCCAGCAGTTTGGGACAACCTTACGAGCAGTACTTC